What follows describes a single T cell receptor (beta chain). Its antigen remains unknown. This CDR3 is 12 amino acids long. In germline, CDR1 is SQVTM, CDR2 ANQGSEA. Trimming at V came to 7 bases and at J to 9 bases, leaving 9 bases not matched to a gene. These data are taken from a study of cytomegalovirus exposure and HLA in healthy donors. Broader study findings: Per a prior analysis, the majority of TCR beta V segments were productive roughly 87% or roughly 30% of the time. Cytomegalovirus association was assigned to under 200 TCR beta chains. Fewer N-insertions than the approximately 700-donor mean were reportedly shown by an Asian-associated ancestry cluster in a later analysis. Follow-up analysis later connected one missense variant in DCLRE1C with trimming of TCR beta V- and J-genes.

With 60 Vbeta and 13 Jbeta primers, the PCR was carried out. Profiling relied on immunoSEQ multiplex PCR, and the TCRdb table lists in-frame clones only, not all of them. The table lists around 130,000 clones, 65% to 85% of them singletons. This receptor was identified in a boy aged 5-17 years in good health and CMV-seronegative. The chain recombines TRBV29-1 with TRBJ2-1; TRBD1 aligns across 7 bases. Sequenced input: PBMCs. In nucleotides, the CDR3 is TGCAGCGGGGACAGTCTCCAGGGTGAGCAGTTCTTC. Protein: CSGDSLQGEQFF.